Listed here are 24 T cell receptor beta chains from one sample, sequenced in a study of response to subunit inactivated influenza vaccine. MiXCR was run by TCRdb on the RT-PCR reads, yielding one entry per CDR3 protein. Counted here are just over 300,000 distinct CDR3 sequences, roughly 22% occurring once; the ten biggest clones make up more than 8.5%. This specimen was PBMCs from blood, taken approximately 20 months after vaccination. All receptors derive from a man aged 50 to 75 who received an inactivated influenza vaccine.

V gene TRBV7-9 combines with J gene TRBJ2-5; D not certain. The germline V gene encodes CDR1 SEHNR and CDR2 FQNEAQ (reference sequence). CDR3 size: 13 residues. V lost 5 bases, J lost 3 bases, and 10 bases lay in between. This chain's CDR3 is CASSQLPKETQYF. The CDR3 nucleotides read TGTGCCAGCAGCCAGCTACCCAAAGAGACCCAGTACTTC.

This clonotype appeared a few times. The gene calls are TRBV6-5 and TRBJ1-4; 9 bases map to TRBD1. Trimming cost V 2 bases and J 5 bases; bases outside gene matches: 6. There are 16 residues in the CDR3. CDR1 MNHEY and CDR2 SVGAGI come from the germline V gene. The CDR3 loop is CASSYRPGTGNEKLFF. CDR3 nucleotides: TGTGCCAGCAGTTACCGTCCCGGGACAGGGAATGAAAAACTGTTTTTT.

CDR3 in DNA: TGTGCCAGCAGCCTCTCAGAACGGCAGAACACTGAAGCTTTCTTT. Translated: CASSLSERQNTEAFF. This chain connects TRBV7-9 to TRBJ1-1; D is undetermined. Per the germline V gene, CDR1 is SEHNR and CDR2 is FQNEAQ (reference sequence). The V end was cut by 5 bases, the J end by 1 base, with 14 bases between. The CDR3 spans 15 residues. The full variable domain, completed using reference TRBV7-9 and TRBJ1-1, is DTGVSQNPRHKITKRGQNVTFRCDPISEHNRLYWYRQTLGQGPEFLTYFQNEAQLEKSRLLSDRFSAERPKGSFSTLEIQRTEQGDSAMYLCASSLSERQNTEAFFGQGTRLTVV.

The chain recombines TRBV5-6 with TRBJ1-1; D is unclear. Germline lookup yields CDR1 SGHDT and CDR2 YYEEEE. V shed 4 bases and J shed 5 bases, with 12 bases lying between them. The length of the CDR3 is 13 residues. CDR3 in amino acids: CASSPRGRTEAFF. CDR3 bases: TGTGCCAGCAGCCCTCGCGGGAGAACTGAAGCTTTCTTT.

This clonotype occurred a few times. The chain joins TRBV2 to TRBJ2-1; D remains unclear. This CDR3 contains 12 residues. Trimming pared 5 bases from V and 9 bases from J, leaving 11 bases between. Germline CDR1 SNHLY, CDR2 FYNNEI. The CDR3 nucleotides are TGTGCCAGCAGTACCCTAGTCTCTGAGCAGTTCTTC. Protein sequence: CASSTLVSEQFF.

V and J are TRBV20-1 and TRBJ2-5; 7 nucleotides agree with TRBD1. Germline V lookup: CDR1 DFQATT, CDR2 SNEGSKA (reference sequence). This CDR3 comprises 15 residues. J lost 4 bases, V lost 6 bases, and 14 bases had no gene match. CDR3 amino acids: CSARVTGRRGETQYF. As DNA, the CDR3 is TGCAGTGCCCGCGTGACAGGGAGACGAGGAGAGACCCAGTACTTC.

This clonotype was seen at least ten times. The V call is TRBV28, the J call TRBJ1-1; D perhaps matches TRBD1 (5 bases). V was shortened by 10 bases and J by 0 bases, with 12 bases between the two germline ends. From germline, CDR1 is MDHEN and CDR2 SYDVKM. This CDR3 is built from 13 residues. The chain's CDR3 is CAIQDSLNTEAFF. CDR3 DNA sequence: TGTGCCATCCAAGACAGCCTGAACACTGAAGCTTTCTTT.

The chain joins TRBV6-2 or TRBV6-3 to TRBJ1-2, with 7 bases aligning to TRBD1. Trimming removed 7 bases from V and 4 bases from J; junction bases left unmatched: 6. The CDR3 consists of 13 residues. CDR1 MNHEY and CDR2 SVGEGT come from the germline V gene. In DNA form, the CDR3 reads TGTGCCAGCAACCCCCGGGACAGCTATGGCTACACCTTC. Its protein product is CASNPRDSYGYTF.

The chain carries TRBV20-1 and TRBJ1-1; D is unclear. CDR1 and CDR2 from the germline V gene are DFQATT and SNEGSKA (reference sequence). The CDR3 covers 12 residues. Trimming stripped 5 bases from V and 9 bases from J, with 16 bases between. The CDR3 here is CSAAHRDQKAFF. The CDR3, as DNA: TGCAGTGCTGCCCACCGGGATCAAAAAGCTTTCTTT.

This clonotype was counted only a few times. The chain uses TRBV6-5 and TRBJ1-2; D gene uncertain. CDR1 and CDR2 from the germline V gene are MNHEY and SVGAGI. V lost 2 bases and J 6 bases, leaving 16 bases between the germline ends. This CDR3 is built from 15 residues. CDR3 loop: CASSYGRVSADGYTF. CDR3 sequence (DNA): TGTGCCAGCAGTTACGGACGTGTTTCGGCAGATGGCTACACCTTC.

This clonotype occurred a few times. The rearrangement joins TRBV6-1 to TRBJ1-1; perhaps TRBD1 as D (5 bases). The CDR3 runs 15 residues. The V and J ends lost 0 bases and 2 bases respectively, with 10 bases between them. Germline CDR1 and CDR2: MNHNS and SASEGT. Here the CDR3 reads CASSEADSTNTEAFF. The DNA for the CDR3 is TGTGCCAGCAGTGAAGCTGACAGTACAAACACTGAAGCTTTCTTT.

This sequence joins TRBV4-1 and TRBJ1-5; D unclear. Germline lookup yields CDR1 MGHRA and CDR2 YSYEKL. Trimming took off 4 bases at V and 1 base at J, with 5 bases between the two ends. The length of the CDR3 is 13 residues. The DNA for the CDR3 is TGCGCCAGCAGCCGACAAAGCAATCAGCCCCAGCATTTT. Translated: CASSRQSNQPQHF.

The chain recombines TRBV29-1 with TRBJ2-1; 7 bases agree with TRBD2. There are 13 residues in the CDR3. The V and J ends lost 6 bases and 13 bases, in that order; junction bases with no gene match: 15. Germline V gives CDR1 SQVTM, CDR2 ANQGSEA. CDR3 nucleotide sequence: TGCAGCGTGTCGTCGGGTAGCGGGTCTATTCAGTTCTTC. It yields the protein CSVSSGSGSIQFF.

The chain links TRBV7-9 to TRBJ1-1; D gene unclear. The CDR3 is 15 residues long. V lost 1 base and J 0 bases, leaving 9 bases between the germline ends. Germline V gene data show CDR1 as SEHNR and CDR2 as FQNEAQ (reference sequence). Here the CDR3 reads CASSLGSTMNTEAFF. The CDR3 DNA reads as TGTGCCAGCAGCTTAGGTTCCACCATGAACACTGAAGCTTTCTTT.

V usage is TRBV7-9 and J usage is TRBJ2-1; 7 nucleotides agree with TRBD1. With 2 bases clipped from V and 2 bases from J, the junction kept 3 bases outside the gene matches. This CDR3 region has 15 residues. The germline CDR1 and CDR2 sequences are SEHNR and FQNEAQ (reference sequence). The CDR3 DNA is TGTGCCAGCAGCTTACGGGACAGCACCTACAATGAGCAGTTCTTC. It is translated as CASSLRDSTYNEQFF.

As regards this clonotype: Mismatch with germline at one junction end may stem from a read error. The gene calls are TRBV4-1 and TRBJ1-2, with D possibly being TRBD1 (5 bases). Germline CDR1 reads MGHRA; CDR2 reads YSYEKL. The CDR3 covers 13 residues. Written as DNA, the CDR3 is TGCGCCAGCAGCCAAGATTCGGGACGGTCCCAATACTTC. Protein sequence: CASSQDSGRSQYF.

This clonotype was seen only a few times. This chain joins TRBV6-2 or TRBV6-3 and TRBJ2-5, with TRBD1 as a possible D gene (6 bases). CDR1 MNHEY and CDR2 SVGEGT come from the germline V gene. V was clipped by 0 bases and J by 4 bases, with 15 bases between them. This CDR3 comprises 16 residues. CDR3 nucleotides: TGTGCCAGCAGTTACTCGAGCAGGGGACGAGGAGAGACCCAGTACTTC. It translates to CASSYSSRGRGETQYF.

This clonotype has more than one count but fewer than ten. J is TRBJ1-1 and V is TRBV5-6, with TRBD1 as a possible D gene (5 bases). Trimming stripped 4 bases from V and 4 bases from J, with 11 bases between. This CDR3 is 13 amino acids long. Germline-derived CDR1 and CDR2 are SGHDT and YYEEEE. In DNA, the CDR3 is TGTGCCAGCAGCCTGACAGTTAGCACTGAAGCTTTCTTT. Its translation is CASSLTVSTEAFF.

CDR3 protein: CSVSRDPGEKLFF. Written as DNA, the CDR3 is TGCAGCGTGAGTCGGGACCCCGGAGAAAAACTGTTTTTT. The gene calls are TRBV29-1 and TRBJ1-4; D may be TRBD1 (5 bases). The length of the CDR3 is 13 residues. Per germline, CDR1 SQVTM and CDR2 ANQGSEA. The V and J ends lost 6 bases and 8 bases respectively, with 16 bases between them.

The chain combines TRBV27 with TRBJ1-1, with D tentatively TRBD1 (6 bases). The CDR3 spans 16 residues. The V end lost 4 bases, the J end lost 2 bases, and 17 bases lay between the germline ends. Looked up from germline, CDR1 is MNHEY and CDR2 is SMNVEV (reference sequence). In DNA, the CDR3 is TGTGCCAGCAGTTCTAGGGGGAAGGAGTTTAACACTGAAGCTTTCTTT. This sequence encodes CASSSRGKEFNTEAFF.

V gene TRBV7-3 combines with J gene TRBJ1-1; possible D gene TRBD1, 6 bases. The CDR3 consists of 13 residues. V lost 4 bases and J 6 bases, leaving 12 bases between the germline ends. Germline values: CDR1 SGHTA, CDR2 FQGTGA. CDR3 nucleotides: TGTGCCAGCAGCTCCACAGGGACCGCTGAAGCTTTCTTT. Encoded protein: CASSSTGTAEAFF.

A few counts support this clonotype. The chain combines TRBV6-2 or TRBV6-3 with TRBJ2-1, with D perhaps TRBD1 (6 bases). The CDR3 loop spans 14 amino acids. Germline values: CDR1 MNHEY, CDR2 SVGEGT. The V end lost 5 bases, the J end lost 5 bases, and 13 bases lay between the germline ends. CDR3 nucleotide sequence: TGTGCCAGCAGTCCAAACAGGGCTGACAATGAGCAGTTCTTC. Translation gives CASSPNRADNEQFF.

The sample holds a few counts of this clonotype. The rearrangement joins TRBV4-1 to TRBJ1-1, with TRBD1 matching 7 bases. The CDR3 loop spans 15 amino acids. V shed 4 bases, J shed 4 bases, and the junction held 9 bases outside the gene matches. The germline V gene has CDR1 MGHRA and CDR2 YSYEKL. The CDR3 DNA reads as TGCGCCAGCAGCCGAAGCGGACAGGTATCCACTGAAGCTTTCTTT. Amino acids: CASSRSGQVSTEAFF.

The chain links TRBV6-1 to TRBJ2-3; 12 positions agree with TRBD2. V dropped 5 bases and J dropped 4; count of bases not matched to a gene: 13. CDR3 size: 18 residues. In germline, CDR1 is MNHNS, CDR2 SASEGT. CDR3 DNA: TGTGCCAGCAGTAAAAAACTGACTAGCGGGAGAGGTGCAGATACGCAGTATTTT. Translated, it gives CASSKKLTSGRGADTQYF.